This T cell receptor (beta chain) came from a study of CD8+ T cells in alopecia areata. The CDR3 runs to 12 residues. CDR1 SQVTM and CDR2 ANQGSEA come from the germline V gene. Trimming removed 1 base from V and 13 bases from J, with 14 bases in between. Extracted RNA was reverse transcribed, and the resulting cDNA served as sequencing template. The table came from immunoSEQ multiplex PCR; TCRdb's copy has only in-frame clones and leaves some out. In the table there are 100,000 to 150,000 clones, 49% of which are singletons. A note on this clone: Its antigen is still unknown.

Overall study findings and caveats: For lesional scalp, especially alopecia totalis/universalis, clonality was higher than in normal scalp.

V and J are TRBV29-1 and TRBJ2-1; no clear D. The sample was CD8+ T cells sorted from blood, taken at week 0. This clonotype originated in a human donor with alopecia areata. CDR3 amino acids: CSVEGVSNVQFF. DNA of the CDR3: TGCAGCGTTGAAGGAGTAAGCAATGTTCAGTTCTTC.